The present entry profiles one TCR beta chain with its context. Antigen: not known. This entry belongs to a study of T cell clonotyping in hematopoietic cell transplantation. Study-wide results and caveats: At the given depth, recipient repertoires were over 95% de novo clonotypes. Without cell sorting, CD4 versus CD8 contributions remain unresolved. Higher Inverse Simpson Index values in graft donor and pretransplant recipient predicted broader posttransplant TCR diversity.

Clones were read by immunoSEQ multiplex PCR, and TCRdb kept only the in-frame ones, dropping some. Of around 2,000 clones listed, about 90% are singletons. V was pared by 6 bases and J by 1 base, with 4 bases of the junction left unmatched. CDR1 is MNHNY, CDR2 SVGAGI, per germline (reference sequence). This CDR3 region has 14 residues. This sample comprised peripheral blood mononuclear cells, obtained 30 days after allogeneic stem cell transplant. The chain carries TRBV6-6 and TRBJ1-1, with 8 bases matching TRBD1. The TCR was taken from a female patient aged 45 to 65 who had an allogeneic stem cell transplant from a related donor, so the T cells may come from the graft donor. Some clones in this sample may be carry-over from other donors' samples. The DNA for the CDR3 is TGTGCCAGCAGCCCTACAGGGGGGAACACTGAAGCTTTCTTT. Its translation: CASSPTGGNTEAFF.